These 21 T cell receptor beta chains share one sample of origin, sequenced in a study of OX40 agonist ivuxolimab in advanced cancers. Here immunoSEQ multiplex PCR was the method, and the copy in TCRdb shows in-frame clones only, minus some. The profile shows about 72,000 clones, about 85% of them singletons. Sequenced here: CD4+ or CD8+ T cells sorted from blood, sampled in a trial of the OX40 agonist ivuxolimab. The receptors come from an adult with an advanced solid tumor such as melanoma, head and neck, liver or kidney cancer.

This clone came up once. The chain links TRBV28 to TRBJ2-7; no reliable D call. Between the trimmed V and J ends, which lost 5 bases and 3 bases, there was a span of 14 bases. CDR3 length: 14 residues. Germline V gives CDR1 MDHEN, CDR2 SYDVKM. CDR3 protein: CASSPHDGYYEQYF. The CDR3 bases are TGTGCCAGCAGTCCCCATGACGGTTACTACGAGCAGTACTTC.

The chain is built from TRBV5-1 and TRBJ2-2; D ambiguous. The CDR3 contains 14 residues. CDR1 and CDR2 (germline): SGHRS, YFSETQ. Trimming removed 0 bases from V and 6 bases from J, with 9 bases in between. Here the CDR3 DNA reads TGCGCCAGCAGCTTGGTACTCGGGTCCGGGGAGCTGTTTTTT. Protein: CASSLVLGSGELFF.

This chain connects TRBV19 to TRBJ2-1; D perhaps matches TRBD2 (6 bases). V lost 4 bases and J lost 0, with 10 bases in between. CDR3 size: 15 residues. Germline assignment: CDR1 LNHDA and CDR2 SQIVND (reference sequence). The CDR3 nucleotides read TGTGCCAGTAGTACAGGGACTTTCTCCTACAATGAGCAGTTCTTC. Its translation is CASSTGTFSYNEQFF. Looking up the rest from reference TRBV19 and TRBJ2-1 gives the full variable domain: DGGITQSPKYLFRKEGQNVTLSCEQNLNHDAMYWYRQDPGQGLRLIYYSQIVNDFQKGDIAEGYSVSREKKESFPLTVTSAQKNPTAFYLCASSTGTFSYNEQFFGPGTRLTVL.

The table lists this clone with a few counts. The chain links TRBV27 to TRBJ1-2, with a possible D match to TRBD1 (6 bases). The CDR3 contains 13 residues. CDR1 is MNHEY, CDR2 SMNVEV, per germline (reference sequence). V was shortened by 3 bases and J by 7 bases, with 12 bases between the two germline ends. The CDR3 reads CASSFIGGSGYTF. The CDR3 nucleotides are TGTGCCAGCAGTTTTATAGGGGGTTCTGGCTACACCTTC.

This clone has just a few counts. The chain recombines TRBV5-4 with TRBJ2-7; a possible D gene is TRBD2 (5 bases). V lost 0 bases, J lost 2 bases, and 9 bases lay in between. This CDR3 is built from 14 residues. Per germline, CDR1 SGHNT and CDR2 YYREEE (reference sequence). The CDR3 loop reads CASSLDSGPYEQYF. DNA for the CDR3: TGTGCCAGCAGCTTGGACAGCGGACCCTACGAGCAGTACTTC.

The CDR3 spells CASTPQTRTAGNTIYF. In DNA form, the CDR3 reads TGTGCCAGTACCCCTCAAACCCGGACAGCTGGAAACACCATATATTTT. The chain recombines TRBV19 with TRBJ1-3, with TRBD1 as a possible D gene (6 bases). The germline gives CDR1 LNHDA, CDR2 SQIVND (reference sequence). The V end was cut by 7 bases, the J end by 2 bases, with 18 bases between. CDR3 length equals 16 residues. Complete variable domain (other parts from reference TRBV19 and TRBJ1-3): DGGITQSPKYLFRKEGQNVTLSCEQNLNHDAMYWYRQDPGQGLRLIYYSQIVNDFQKGDIAEGYSVSREKKESFPLTVTSAQKNPTAFYLCASTPQTRTAGNTIYFGEGSWLTVV.

The CDR3: CASSEDGEDQPQHF. In nucleotides, the CDR3 is TGTGCCAGCAGTGAAGATGGGGAGGATCAGCCCCAGCATTTT. The chain links TRBV6-1 to TRBJ1-5; D gene unclear. The CDR3 has 14 residues. Trimming took 1 base from V and 5 from J, leaving 9 bases between them. CDR1 is MNHNS, CDR2 SASEGT, per germline.

The genes are TRBV28 and TRBJ1-2, with TRBD1 matching 9 bases. Germline V gene sequence: CDR1 MDHEN, CDR2 SYDVKM. The CDR3 is 14 amino acids. Trimming took 6 bases from V and 4 from J; bases not matched to a gene: 6. The CDR3 reads CASSLGTGIYGYTF. The DNA of the CDR3 is TGTGCCAGCAGCCTAGGGACAGGGATCTATGGCTACACCTTC.

The chain has TRBV4-3 and TRBJ2-3; 9 positions agree with TRBD1. Unmatched junction bases numbered 5, after V lost 1 base and J lost 3 bases. CDR1 is LGHNA and CDR2 is YSLEER in the germline V gene. The CDR3 totals 16 residues. CDR3 DNA: TGCGCCAGCAGCCAAGGGACAGGGGACATTACAGATACGCAGTATTTT. This encodes CASSQGTGDITDTQYF.

The CDR3 reads CSVGGTNYGYTF. The CDR3 region has the DNA TGCAGCGTTGGGGGGACTAACTATGGCTACACCTTC. This chain uses TRBV29-1 with TRBJ1-2; possibly TRBD1 for D (5 bases). Germline V gives CDR1 SQVTM, CDR2 ANQGSEA. The V end lost 4 bases, the J end lost 0 bases, and 6 bases lay between the germline ends. The CDR3 runs to 12 residues.

This clone came up a few times. The chain links TRBV6-1 to TRBJ2-7; 7 nucleotides line up with TRBD1. Germline lookup yields CDR1 MNHNS and CDR2 SASEGT. V was pared by 2 bases and J by 6 bases, with 13 bases of the junction left unmatched. The CDR3 has 16 residues. CDR3 residues: CASSERPGQVKGEQYF. Written as DNA, the CDR3 is TGTGCCAGCAGTGAACGGCCTGGACAGGTAAAGGGCGAGCAGTACTTC.

This sequence joins TRBV14 and TRBJ1-1; 9 bases map to TRBD1. Losses at the gene ends were 1 base for V and 0 bases for J; bases not matched to a gene: 6. The CDR3 has 17 residues. Germline assignment: CDR1 SGHDN and CDR2 FVKESK. The CDR3 here is CASSQVLGQGMNTEAFF. DNA for the CDR3: TGTGCCAGCAGCCAAGTCCTAGGACAGGGGATGAACACTGAAGCTTTCTTT.

The genes are TRBV7-2 and TRBJ1-1; maybe TRBD1 (5 bases). The CDR3 covers 13 residues. Trimming stripped 3 bases from V and 4 bases from J, with 9 bases between. The germline gives CDR1 SGHTA, CDR2 FQGNSA. The CDR3 sequence: CASSLEGTTEAFF. In DNA, the CDR3 is TGTGCCAGCAGCTTGGAGGGGACCACTGAAGCTTTCTTT.

The chain combines TRBV5-8 with TRBJ2-7, with D unresolved. This CDR3 is 12 amino acids long. Germline V gene data show CDR1 as SGHTS and CDR2 as YDEGEE. V dropped 0 bases and J dropped 3 bases, with 4 bases sitting between them. CDR3 loop: CASSLGNYEQYF. CDR3 DNA: TGTGCCAGCAGCTTGGGCAACTACGAGCAGTACTTC.

This clone was recorded a few times. V and J are TRBV6-5 and TRBJ1-4, with D tentatively TRBD1 (6 bases). V was clipped by 0 bases and J by 3 bases, with 8 bases between them. There are 15 residues in the CDR3. Germline V gives CDR1 MNHEY, CDR2 SVGAGI. The CDR3 sequence is CASSYSRGSNEKLFF. The CDR3 DNA reads as TGTGCCAGCAGTTACTCGAGGGGGTCTAATGAAAAACTGTTTTTT.

The chain uses TRBV9 and TRBJ2-2; perhaps D is TRBD1 or TRBD2 (6 bases each). Germline V gene lookup returns CDR1 SGDLS and CDR2 YYNGEE. The CDR3 consists of 15 residues. The V and J ends lost 2 bases and 5 bases respectively, with 13 bases between them. Here the CDR3 reads CASSVNWGATGELFF. The CDR3 coding sequence is TGTGCCAGCAGCGTCAATTGGGGGGCAACCGGGGAGCTGTTTTTT.

This chain connects TRBV9 to TRBJ1-3; D is unresolved. V was shortened by 0 bases and J by 3 bases, with 13 bases between the two germline ends. The CDR3 sequence is 16 residues long. Germline CDR1 SGDLS, CDR2 YYNGEE. The CDR3 protein is CASSVASGGSGNTIYF. CDR3 DNA sequence: TGTGCCAGCAGCGTAGCCTCGGGTGGCAGTGGAAACACCATATATTTT.

The chain joins TRBV2 to TRBJ1-4; a weak D match, TRBD1 (5 bases). Germline V CDR1 and CDR2: SNHLY, FYNNEI. The V end was cut by 2 bases, the J end by 4 bases, with 14 bases between. CDR3 length: 16 amino acids. The CDR3 nucleotides read TGTGCCAGCAGTGAATCGTGGGGCTTGAATAATGAAAAACTGTTTTTT. Translated: CASSESWGLNNEKLFF. The entire variable domain, with the rest obtained from reference TRBV2 and TRBJ1-4, is as follows: EPEVTQTPSHQVTQMGQEVILRCVPISNHLYFYWYRQILGQKVEFLVSFYNNEISEKSEIFDDQFSVERPDGSNFTLKIRSTKLEDSAMYFCASSESWGLNNEKLFFGSGTQLSVL.

V is TRBV28 and J is TRBJ1-1; D is unresolved. Trimming stripped 9 bases from V and 1 base from J, with 12 bases between. Germline V gene lookup returns CDR1 MDHEN and CDR2 SYDVKM. This CDR3 region has 13 residues. The CDR3 DNA is TGTGCCAGTACCCCTAACAGGAACACTGAAGCTTTCTTT. It codes for CASTPNRNTEAFF. The full variable domain, completed using reference TRBV28 and TRBJ1-1, is DVKVTQSSRYLVKRTGEKVFLECVQDMDHENMFWYRQDPGLGLRLIYFSYDVKMKEKGDIPEGYSVSREKKERFSLILESASTNQTSMYLCASTPNRNTEAFFGQGTRLTVV.

The chain combines TRBV2 with TRBJ2-7; D possibly corresponds to TRBD1 (6 bases). Germline V lookup: CDR1 SNHLY, CDR2 FYNNEI. CDR3 length: 12 amino acids. The ends were cut back, 7 bases at V and 0 bases at J, with 7 bases in the middle. CDR3 loop: CASNRASYEQYF. The CDR3 DNA is TGTGCCAGCAACAGGGCCTCCTACGAGCAGTACTTC. Supplemented by reference TRBV2 and TRBJ2-7, the full variable domain reads EPEVTQTPSHQVTQMGQEVILRCVPISNHLYFYWYRQILGQKVEFLVSFYNNEISEKSEIFDDQFSVERPDGSNFTLKIRSTKLEDSAMYFCASNRASYEQYFGPGTRLTVT.

This chain uses TRBV7-8 with TRBJ1-1; D unresolved. The length of the CDR3 is 15 residues. The germline V gene encodes CDR1 SGHVS and CDR2 FQNEAQ. The V end was cut by 0 bases, the J end by 1 base, with 9 bases between. This chain's CDR3 is CASSLAHAANTEAFF. In DNA form, the CDR3 reads TGTGCCAGCAGCTTAGCGCACGCAGCGAACACTGAAGCTTTCTTT.